This T cell receptor (beta chain) was obtained from a study of human CD8 memory T cell subsets. Broader study findings: Among T cells, stem-like memory and precursor exhausted subsets showed similarly high diversity, unlike effector memory cells.

Concerning this clonotype: No antigen is known for it.

UMI-labeled 5' RACE was used to make TCR beta libraries. With the 5' RACE reads reprocessed, TCRdb shows one record per CDR3 protein and no DNA. This sample contains some 6,900 distinct CDR3 sequences. Per germline, CDR1 LNHDA and CDR2 SQIVND (reference sequence). The CDR3 extends over 16 amino acids. With exhausted-like traits, TPEX cells were early memory CD8+ T cells that were CCR7+ PD-1+ TIGIT+. Total RNA was taken from some 160,000 sorted CD8+ T cells, in duplicate, per subset. V gene TRBV19 combines with J gene TRBJ2-4; TCRdb calls TRBD1, which cannot be checked without DNA. Sequencing used CD8+ T cells from PBMCs. The TCR was taken from a human donor in good health. This CDR3 reads CASSPGFTGARNIQYF.